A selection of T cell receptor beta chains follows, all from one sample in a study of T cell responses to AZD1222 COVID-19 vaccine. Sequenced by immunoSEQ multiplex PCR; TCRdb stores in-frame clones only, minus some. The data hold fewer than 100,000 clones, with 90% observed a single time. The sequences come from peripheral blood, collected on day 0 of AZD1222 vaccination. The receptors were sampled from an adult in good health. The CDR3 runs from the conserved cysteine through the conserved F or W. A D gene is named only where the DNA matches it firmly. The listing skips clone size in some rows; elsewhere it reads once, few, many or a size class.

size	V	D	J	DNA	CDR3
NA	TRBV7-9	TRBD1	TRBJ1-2	TGTGCCAGCAGCCCCCCGTTCACAGGGGCGAACTATGGCTACACCTTC	CASSPPFTGANYGYTF
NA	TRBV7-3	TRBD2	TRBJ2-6	TGTGCCAGCAGCTTAACGGCGGGAGTCTCTGGGGCCAACGTCCTGACTTTC	CASSLTAGVSGANVLTF
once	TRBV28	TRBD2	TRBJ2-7	TGTGCCAGCAGCACCGGGACTAGCGGGGACTACGAGCAGTACTTC	CASSTGTSGDYEQYF
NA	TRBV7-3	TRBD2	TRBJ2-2	TGTGCCAGCAGCTTAAATAGCGGGGGAACCACCGGGGAGCTGTTTTTT	CASSLNSGGTTGELFF
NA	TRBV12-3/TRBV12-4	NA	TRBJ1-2	TGTGCCAGCACCTCAGAGCCTATGGGCTACACCTTC	CASTSEPMGYTF
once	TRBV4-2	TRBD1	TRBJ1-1	TGTGCCAGCAGCCTTTCAGGGGGGGGTGAAGCTTTCTTT	CASSLSGGGEAFF
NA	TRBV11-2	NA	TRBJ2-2	TGTGCCAGCAGCTTAGGGGAGAACGGGGAGCTGTTTTTT	CASSLGENGELFF
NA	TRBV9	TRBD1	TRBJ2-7	TGTGCCAGCAGCGTTCAGACAGGGGATACCTACGAGCAGTACTTC	CASSVQTGDTYEQYF
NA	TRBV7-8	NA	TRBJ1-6	TGTGCCAGCAGCCCCGGAGAGGGTTCTTATTCACCCCTCCACTTT	CASSPGEGSYSPLHF
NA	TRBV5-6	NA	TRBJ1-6	TGTGCCAGCAGTCCGGCTAGGGGGGTTCTTCCGAATTCACCCCTCCACTTT	CASSPARGVLPNSPLHF
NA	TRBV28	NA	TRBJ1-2	TGTGCCAGCAGTGATACAGGGCCGAGCTACACCTTC	CASSDTGPSYTF
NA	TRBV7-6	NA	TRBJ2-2	TGTGCCAGCAGGGGCTCAATTCAGGGAAATACCGGGGAGCTGTTTTTT	CASRGSIQGNTGELFF
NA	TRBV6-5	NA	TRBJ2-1	TGTGCCAGCAAGGCCACCTACAATGAGCAGTTCTTC	CASKATYNEQFF
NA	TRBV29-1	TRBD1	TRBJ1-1	TGCAGCGTCAAAGGACAGGGGAACCGGAACACTGAAGCTTTCTTT	CSVKGQGNRNTEAFF
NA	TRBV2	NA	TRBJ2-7	TGTGCCAGCAGGGGGACAACGGGGGGCGAGCAGTACTTC	CASRGTTGGEQYF
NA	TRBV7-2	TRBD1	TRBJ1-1	TGTGCCAGCAGCCTCACCCGGGACAGGGCTGACACTGAAGCTTTCTTT	CASSLTRDRADTEAFF
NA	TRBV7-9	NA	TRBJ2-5	TGTGCCAGCAGCTACGTGGGGGGGCTCCAAGAGACCCAGTACTTC	CASSYVGGLQETQYF
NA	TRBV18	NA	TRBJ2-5	TGTGCCAGCTCACCAATTGGCAACCAAGAGACCCAGTACTTC	CASSPIGNQETQYF
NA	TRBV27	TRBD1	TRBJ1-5	TGTGCCAGCAGCCGGACAGGGGGCGATCAGCCCCAGCATTTT	CASSRTGGDQPQHF
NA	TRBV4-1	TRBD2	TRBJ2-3	TGCGCCAGCAGCCAAGACCGGACTAGCGGGGTGCTCACAGATACGCAGTATTTT	CASSQDRTSGVLTDTQYF
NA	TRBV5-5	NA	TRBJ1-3	TGTGCCAGCAGCTTGGGTTGGGGAACTGGAAACACCATATATTTT	CASSLGWGTGNTIYF
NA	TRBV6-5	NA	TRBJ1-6	TGTGCCAGCGACCCCGGGAGGGTCGATTCACCCCTCCACTTT	CASDPGRVDSPLHF
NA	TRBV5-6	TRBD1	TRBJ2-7	TGTGCCAGCAGCTTAAGGGGGACAGGGGGTACCTACGAGCAGTACTTC	CASSLRGTGGTYEQYF
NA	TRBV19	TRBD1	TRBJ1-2	TGTGCCAGTAGTATGAACGAACCGGGACAGAGTCTCGGCTACACCTTC	CASSMNEPGQSLGYTF
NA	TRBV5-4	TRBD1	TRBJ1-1	TGTGCCAGCAGCGCACTACCGGGACAGGGCCCTGTGGGAGCTTTCTTT	CASSALPGQGPVGAFF
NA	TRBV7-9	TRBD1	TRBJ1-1	TGTGCCAGCAGCTCAACAGGGGGTAAGGGCACTGAAGCTTTCTTT	CASSSTGGKGTEAFF
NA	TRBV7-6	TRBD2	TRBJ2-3	TGTGCCAGCAGCTTAGCTCCTCCGGCGGGGGGAAGCACAGATACGCAGTATTTT	CASSLAPPAGGSTDTQYF
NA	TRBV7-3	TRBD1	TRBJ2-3	TGTGCCAGCAGCTTAATGGGGACAGGAAACACAGATACGCAGTATTTT	CASSLMGTGNTDTQYF
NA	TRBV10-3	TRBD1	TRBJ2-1	TGTGCCATCAGTGAGTCTAGGACAGGGGGCTTCAATGAGCAGTTCTTC	CAISESRTGGFNEQFF
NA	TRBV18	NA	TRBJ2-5	TGTGCCAGCTCACCATTACAGGGAGAGACCCAGTACTTC	CASSPLQGETQYF
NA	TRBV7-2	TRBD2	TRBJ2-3	TGTGCCAGCAGCCCAAGGCGGGGGGGCACAGATACGCAGTATTTT	CASSPRRGGTDTQYF
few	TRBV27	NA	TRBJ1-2	TGTGCCAGCAGGCGACAGGCACTCCTGAGGTATGGCTACACCTTC	CASRRQALLRYGYTF
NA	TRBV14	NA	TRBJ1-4	TGTGCCAGCAGCCACCCGACGGGGGTTAATGAAAAACTGTTTTTT	CASSHPTGVNEKLFF
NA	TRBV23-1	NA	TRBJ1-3	TGCGCCAGCAGTCACTGTTCTTGGTGGTCTGGAAACACCATATATTTT	CASSHCSWWSGNTIYF
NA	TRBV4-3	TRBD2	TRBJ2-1	TGCGCCAGCAGCCGCAACGCGGGGGGGGACTACAATGAGCAGTTCTTC	CASSRNAGGDYNEQFF
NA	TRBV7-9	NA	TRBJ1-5	TGTGCCAGCAGCTCAACCGGGACCGAAGGCTACAATCAGCCCCAGCATTTT	CASSSTGTEGYNQPQHF
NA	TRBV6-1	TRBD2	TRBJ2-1	TGTGCCAGCAGTGAACCTCCCGGGGGGGCCTACAATGAGCAGTTCTTC	CASSEPPGGAYNEQFF
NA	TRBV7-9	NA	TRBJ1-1	TGTGCCAGCAGCTTAGGGGCGCTCAGGGTAGCTTTCTTT	CASSLGALRVAFF
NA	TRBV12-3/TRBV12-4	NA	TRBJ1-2	TGTGCCAGCAGTTTTACCAACTATGGCTACACCTTC	CASSFTNYGYTF
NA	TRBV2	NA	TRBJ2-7	TGTGCCAGCAGTGAGGGGACCCCGAGCTCCTACGAGCAGTACTTC	CASSEGTPSSYEQYF
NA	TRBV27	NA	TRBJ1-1	TGTGCCAGCAGTTTTTGGGGTACTGAAGCTTTCTTT	CASSFWGTEAFF
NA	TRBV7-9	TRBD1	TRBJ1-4	TGTGCCAGCAGCTTAGGGGCAGGGGGCGGTGAAAAACTGTTTTTT	CASSLGAGGGEKLFF
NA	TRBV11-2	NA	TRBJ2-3	TGTGCCAGCAGCTTTATCAGCGGCGCAGATACGCAGTATTTT	CASSFISGADTQYF
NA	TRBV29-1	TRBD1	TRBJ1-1	TGCAGCGTCTCCGGGACAGGGGACACTGAAGCTTTCTTT	CSVSGTGDTEAFF
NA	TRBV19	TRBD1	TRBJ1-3	TGTGCCAGTAGTCCGGGGACAGGGGCTGGAAACACCATATATTTT	CASSPGTGAGNTIYF
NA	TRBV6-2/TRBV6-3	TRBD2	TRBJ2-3	TGTGCCAGCAGTTTGATAGCGGGGCAGCTATATACGCAGTATTTT	CASSLIAGQLYTQYF
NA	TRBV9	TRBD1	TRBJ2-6	TGTGCCAGCAGCGCCCCCGGGACAGGGTATACTGGGGCCAACGTCCTGACTTTC	CASSAPGTGYTGANVLTF
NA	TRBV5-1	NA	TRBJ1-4	TGCGCCAGCAGCTTGTATGGGGGGGATAGTGAAAAACTGTTTTTT	CASSLYGGDSEKLFF
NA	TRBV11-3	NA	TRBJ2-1	TGTGCCAGCAGAGGCAGGGGAGGTGAGCAGTTCTTC	CASRGRGGEQFF
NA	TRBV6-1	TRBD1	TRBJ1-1	TGTGCCAGCAGTGGGTTGGGAGGGACAGCCTTAAACACTGAAGCTTTCTTT	CASSGLGGTALNTEAFF
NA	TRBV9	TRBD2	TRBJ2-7	TGTGCCAGCAGCGTAGGATTCGAGCGGGGGGCGCCCTACGAGCAGTACTTC	CASSVGFERGAPYEQYF
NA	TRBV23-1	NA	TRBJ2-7	TGCGCCAGCAGTCAATCAAGGGACCGTCTAACGGGGGAGCAGTACTTC	CASSQSRDRLTGEQYF